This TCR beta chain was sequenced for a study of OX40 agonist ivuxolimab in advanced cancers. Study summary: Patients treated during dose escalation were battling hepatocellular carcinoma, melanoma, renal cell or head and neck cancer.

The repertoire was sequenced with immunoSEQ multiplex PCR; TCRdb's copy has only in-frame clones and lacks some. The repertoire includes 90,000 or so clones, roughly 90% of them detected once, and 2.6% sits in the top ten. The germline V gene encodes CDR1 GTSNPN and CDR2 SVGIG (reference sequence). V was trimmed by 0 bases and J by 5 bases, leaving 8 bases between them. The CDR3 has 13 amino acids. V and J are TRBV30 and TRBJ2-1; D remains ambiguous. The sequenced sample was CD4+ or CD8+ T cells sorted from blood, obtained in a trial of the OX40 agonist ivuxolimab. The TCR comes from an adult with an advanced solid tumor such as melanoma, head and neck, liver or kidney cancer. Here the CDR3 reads CAWSVLGHNEQFF. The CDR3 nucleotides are TGTGCCTGGAGTGTACTGGGTCACAATGAGCAGTTCTTC.